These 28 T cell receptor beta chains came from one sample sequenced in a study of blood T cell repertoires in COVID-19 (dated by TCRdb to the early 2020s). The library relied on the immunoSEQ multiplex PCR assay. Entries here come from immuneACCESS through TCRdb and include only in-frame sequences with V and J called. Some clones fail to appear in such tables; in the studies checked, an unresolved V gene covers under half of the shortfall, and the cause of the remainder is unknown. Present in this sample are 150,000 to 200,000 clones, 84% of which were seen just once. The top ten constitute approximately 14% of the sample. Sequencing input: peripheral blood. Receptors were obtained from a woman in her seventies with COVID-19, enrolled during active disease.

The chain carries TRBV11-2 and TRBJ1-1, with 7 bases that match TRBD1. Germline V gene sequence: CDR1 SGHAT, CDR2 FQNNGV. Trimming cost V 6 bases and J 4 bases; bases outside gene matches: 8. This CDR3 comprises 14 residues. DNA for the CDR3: TGTGCCAGCAGTCTCTACAGGGGAACCACTGAAGCTTTCTTT. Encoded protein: CASSLYRGTTEAFF.

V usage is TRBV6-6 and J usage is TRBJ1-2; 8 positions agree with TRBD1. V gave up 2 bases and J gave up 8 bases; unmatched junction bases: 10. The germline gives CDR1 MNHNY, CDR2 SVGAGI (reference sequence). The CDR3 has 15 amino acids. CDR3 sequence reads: CASSYGTQGARGYTF. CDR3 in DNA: TGTGCCAGCAGTTACGGGACTCAGGGGGCGCGAGGCTACACCTTC.

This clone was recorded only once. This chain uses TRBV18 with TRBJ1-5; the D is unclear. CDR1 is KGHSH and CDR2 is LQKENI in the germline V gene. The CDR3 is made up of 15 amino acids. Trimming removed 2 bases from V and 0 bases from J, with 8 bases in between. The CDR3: CASSPEADSNQPQHF. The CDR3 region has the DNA TGTGCCAGCTCACCAGAGGCGGATAGCAATCAGCCCCAGCATTTT. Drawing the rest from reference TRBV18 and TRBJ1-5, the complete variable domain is NAGVMQNPRHLVRRRGQEARLRCSPMKGHSHVYWYRQLPEEGLKFMVYLQKENIIDESGMPKERFSAEFPKEGPSILRIQQVVRGDSAAYFCASSPEADSNQPQHFGDGTRLSIL.

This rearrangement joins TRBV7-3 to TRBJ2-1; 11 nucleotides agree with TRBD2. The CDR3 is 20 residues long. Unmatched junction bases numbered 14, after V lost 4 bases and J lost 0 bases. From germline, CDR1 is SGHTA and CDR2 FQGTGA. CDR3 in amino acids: CASSSSGASGGRSSYNEQFF. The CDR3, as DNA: TGTGCCAGCAGCTCCAGTGGGGCTAGCGGGGGGAGGAGCTCCTACAATGAGCAGTTCTTC. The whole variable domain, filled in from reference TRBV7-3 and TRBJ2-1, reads GAGVSQTPSNKVTEKGKYVELRCDPISGHTALYWYRQSLGQGPEFLIYFQGTGAADDSGLPNDRFFAVRPEGSVSTLKIQRTERGDSAVYLCASSSSGASGGRSSYNEQFFGPGTRLTVL.

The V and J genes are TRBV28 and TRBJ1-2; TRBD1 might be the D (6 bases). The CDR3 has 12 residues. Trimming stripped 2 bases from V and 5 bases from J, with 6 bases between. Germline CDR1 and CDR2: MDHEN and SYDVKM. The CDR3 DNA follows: TGTGCCAGCAGTTTAGGACAGTATGGCTACACCTTC. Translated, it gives CASSLGQYGYTF.

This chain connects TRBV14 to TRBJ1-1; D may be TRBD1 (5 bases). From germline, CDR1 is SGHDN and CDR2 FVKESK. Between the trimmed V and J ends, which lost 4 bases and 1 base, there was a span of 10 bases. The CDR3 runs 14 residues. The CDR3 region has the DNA TGTGCCAGCAGCCCATTACAGGCGAACACTGAAGCTTTCTTT. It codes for CASSPLQANTEAFF. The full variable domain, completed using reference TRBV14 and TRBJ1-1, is EAGVTQFPSHSVIEKGQTVTLRCDPISGHDNLYWYRRVMGKEIKFLLHFVKESKQDESGMPNNRFLAERTGGTYSTLKVQPAELEDSGVYFCASSPLQANTEAFFGQGTRLTVV.

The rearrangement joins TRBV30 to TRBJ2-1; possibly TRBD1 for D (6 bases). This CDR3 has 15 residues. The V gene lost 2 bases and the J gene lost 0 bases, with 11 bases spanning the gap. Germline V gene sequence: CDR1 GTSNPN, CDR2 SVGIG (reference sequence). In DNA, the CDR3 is TGTGCCTGGAGTCCAGGGGCTAGCTCCTACAATGAGCAGTTCTTC. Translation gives CAWSPGASSYNEQFF. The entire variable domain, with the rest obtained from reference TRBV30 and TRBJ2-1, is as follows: SQTIHQWPATLVQPVGSPLSLECTVEGTSNPNLYWYRQAAGRGLQLLFYSVGIGQISSEVPQNLSASRPQDRQFILSSKKLLLSDSGFYLCAWSPGASSYNEQFFGPGTRLTVL.

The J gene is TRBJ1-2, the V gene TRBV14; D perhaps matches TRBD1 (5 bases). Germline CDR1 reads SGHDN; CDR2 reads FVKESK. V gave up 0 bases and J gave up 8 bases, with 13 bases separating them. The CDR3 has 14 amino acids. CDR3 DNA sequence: TGTGCCAGCAGCCAAGAATTAGGGGTGGAAGGCTACACCTTC. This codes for CASSQELGVEGYTF.

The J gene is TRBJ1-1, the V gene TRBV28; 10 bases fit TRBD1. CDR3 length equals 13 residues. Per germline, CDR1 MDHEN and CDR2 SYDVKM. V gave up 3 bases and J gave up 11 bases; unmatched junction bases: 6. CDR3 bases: TGTGCCAGCAGTTTTGTGACAGGGGGCGGGGCTTTCTTT. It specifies CASSFVTGGGAFF. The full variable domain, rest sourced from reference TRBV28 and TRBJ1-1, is DVKVTQSSRYLVKRTGEKVFLECVQDMDHENMFWYRQDPGLGLRLIYFSYDVKMKEKGDIPEGYSVSREKKERFSLILESASTNQTSMYLCASSFVTGGGAFFGQGTRLTVV.

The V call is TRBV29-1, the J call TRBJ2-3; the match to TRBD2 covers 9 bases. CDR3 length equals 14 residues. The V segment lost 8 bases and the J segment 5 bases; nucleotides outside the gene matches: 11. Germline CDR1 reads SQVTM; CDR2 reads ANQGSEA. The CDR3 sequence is CSLGASGKGDTQYF. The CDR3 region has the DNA TGCAGCCTCGGCGCTAGCGGGAAAGGAGATACGCAGTATTTT.

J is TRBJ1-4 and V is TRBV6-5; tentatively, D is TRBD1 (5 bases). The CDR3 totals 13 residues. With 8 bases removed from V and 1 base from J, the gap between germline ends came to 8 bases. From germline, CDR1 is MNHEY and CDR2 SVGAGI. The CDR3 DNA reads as TGTGCCAGCGGACAAGTAACTAATGAAAAACTGTTTTTT. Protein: CASGQVTNEKLFF.

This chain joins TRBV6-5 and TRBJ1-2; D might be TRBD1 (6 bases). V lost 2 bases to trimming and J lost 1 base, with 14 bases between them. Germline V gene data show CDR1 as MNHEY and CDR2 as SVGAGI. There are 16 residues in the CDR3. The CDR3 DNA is TGTGCCAGCAGTTACCTCGACAGGTCCTTTAACTATGGCTACACCTTC. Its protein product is CASSYLDRSFNYGYTF.

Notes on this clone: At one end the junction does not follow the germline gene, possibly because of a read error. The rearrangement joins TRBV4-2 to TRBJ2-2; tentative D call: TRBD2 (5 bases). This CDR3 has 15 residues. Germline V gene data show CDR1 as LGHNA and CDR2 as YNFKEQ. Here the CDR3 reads CASSQGTGNPGELFF. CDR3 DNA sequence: TGTGCCAGCAGCCAGGGTACGGGGAACCCCGGGGAGCTGTTTTTT.

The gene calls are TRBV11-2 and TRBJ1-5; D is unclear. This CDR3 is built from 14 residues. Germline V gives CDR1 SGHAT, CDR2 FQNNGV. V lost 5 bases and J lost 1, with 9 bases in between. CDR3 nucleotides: TGTGCCAGCAGCCGGTTCGGGAGCAATCAGCCCCAGCATTTT. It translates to CASSRFGSNQPQHF. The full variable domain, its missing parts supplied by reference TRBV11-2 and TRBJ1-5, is EAGVAQSPRYKIIEKRQSVAFWCNPISGHATLYWYQQILGQGPKLLIQFQNNGVVDDSQLPKDRFSAERLKGVDSTLKIQPAKLEDSAVYLCASSRFGSNQPQHFGDGTRLSIL.

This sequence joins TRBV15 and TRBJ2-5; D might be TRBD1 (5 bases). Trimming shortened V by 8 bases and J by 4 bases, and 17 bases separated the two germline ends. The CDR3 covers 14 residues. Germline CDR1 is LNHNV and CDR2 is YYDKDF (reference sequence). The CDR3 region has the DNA TGTGCCACCGCTGCGGCAGAAGGGGCAGAGACCCAGTACTTC. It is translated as CATAAAEGAETQYF.

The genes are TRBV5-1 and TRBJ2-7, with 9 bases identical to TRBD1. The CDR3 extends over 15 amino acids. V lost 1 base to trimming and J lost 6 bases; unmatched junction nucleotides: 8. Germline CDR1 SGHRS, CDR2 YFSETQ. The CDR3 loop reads CASSLNPGQGLEQYF. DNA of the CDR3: TGCGCCAGCAGCTTGAATCCGGGACAGGGACTCGAGCAGTACTTC.

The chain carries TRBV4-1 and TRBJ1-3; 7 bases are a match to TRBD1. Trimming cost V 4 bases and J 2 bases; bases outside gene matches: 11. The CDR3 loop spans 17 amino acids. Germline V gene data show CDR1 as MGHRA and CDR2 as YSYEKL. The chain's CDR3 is CASSLIPDRAAGNTIYF. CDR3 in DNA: TGCGCCAGCAGCCTCATCCCTGACAGGGCCGCTGGAAACACCATATATTTT.

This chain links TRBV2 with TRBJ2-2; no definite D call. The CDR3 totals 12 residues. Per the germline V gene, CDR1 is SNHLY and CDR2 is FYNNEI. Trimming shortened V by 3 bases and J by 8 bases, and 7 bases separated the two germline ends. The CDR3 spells CASSDRWGELFF. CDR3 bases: TGTGCCAGCAGTGATCGGTGGGGGGAGCTGTTTTTT.

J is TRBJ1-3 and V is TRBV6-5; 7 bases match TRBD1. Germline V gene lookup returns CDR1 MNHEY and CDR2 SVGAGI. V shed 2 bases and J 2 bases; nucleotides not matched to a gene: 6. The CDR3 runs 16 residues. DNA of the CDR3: TGTGCCAGCAGTTACGGAACAGGGGCTGCTGGAAACACCATATATTTT. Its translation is CASSYGTGAAGNTIYF.

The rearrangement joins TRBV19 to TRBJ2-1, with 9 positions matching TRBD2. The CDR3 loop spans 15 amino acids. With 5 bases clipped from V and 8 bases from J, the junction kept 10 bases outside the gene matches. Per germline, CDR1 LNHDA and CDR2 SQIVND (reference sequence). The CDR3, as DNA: TGTGCCAGTAGTCGTGCTAGCGGGATACCCCATGAGCAGTTCTTC. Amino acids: CASSRASGIPHEQFF.

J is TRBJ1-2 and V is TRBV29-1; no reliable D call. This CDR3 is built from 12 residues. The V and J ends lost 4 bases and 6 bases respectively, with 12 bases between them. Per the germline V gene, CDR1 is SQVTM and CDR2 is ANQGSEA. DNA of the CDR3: TGCAGCGTTGGAGTCGGCGGAGATGGCTACACCTTC. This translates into CSVGVGGDGYTF. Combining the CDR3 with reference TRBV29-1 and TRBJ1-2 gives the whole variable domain SAVISQKPSRDICQRGTSLTIQCQVDSQVTMMFWYRQQPGQSLTLIATANQGSEATYESGFVIDKFPISRPNLTFSTLTVSNMSPEDSSIYLCSVGVGGDGYTFGSGTRLTVV.

CDR3 amino acids: CASSIAGDRVSYTF. CDR3 in DNA: TGTGCCAGCAGTATAGCTGGGGACAGGGTCTCGTACACCTTC. V and J are TRBV6-6 and TRBJ1-2, with 9 bases identical to TRBD1. Germline loops: CDR1 MNHNY, CDR2 SVGAGI (reference sequence). Trimming removed 5 bases from V and 11 bases from J; junction bases left unmatched: 12. The CDR3 is made up of 14 amino acids.

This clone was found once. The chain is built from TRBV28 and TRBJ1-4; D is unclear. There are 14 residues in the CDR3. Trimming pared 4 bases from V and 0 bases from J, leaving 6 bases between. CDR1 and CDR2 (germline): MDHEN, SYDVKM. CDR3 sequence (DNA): TGTGCCAGCAGTTATTCCACAACTAATGAAAAACTGTTTTTT. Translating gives CASSYSTTNEKLFF. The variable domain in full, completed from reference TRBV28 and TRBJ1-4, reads DVKVTQSSRYLVKRTGEKVFLECVQDMDHENMFWYRQDPGLGLRLIYFSYDVKMKEKGDIPEGYSVSREKKERFSLILESASTNQTSMYLCASSYSTTNEKLFFGSGTQLSVL.

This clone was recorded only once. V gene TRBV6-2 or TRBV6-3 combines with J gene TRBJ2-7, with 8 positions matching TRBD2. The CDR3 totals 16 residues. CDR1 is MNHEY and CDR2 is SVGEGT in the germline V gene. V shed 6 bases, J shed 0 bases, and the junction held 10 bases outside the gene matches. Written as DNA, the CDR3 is TGTGCCAGCAGCCACCTTAGCGGGAACAGCTCCTACGAGCAGTACTTC. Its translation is CASSHLSGNSSYEQYF.

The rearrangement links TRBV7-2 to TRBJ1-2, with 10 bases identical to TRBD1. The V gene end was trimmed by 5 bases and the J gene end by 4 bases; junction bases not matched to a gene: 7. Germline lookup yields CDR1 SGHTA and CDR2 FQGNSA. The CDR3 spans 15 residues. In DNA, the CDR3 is TGTGCCAGCAGCCAGACCCGGACAGGGGGCTATGGCTACACCTTC. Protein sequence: CASSQTRTGGYGYTF.

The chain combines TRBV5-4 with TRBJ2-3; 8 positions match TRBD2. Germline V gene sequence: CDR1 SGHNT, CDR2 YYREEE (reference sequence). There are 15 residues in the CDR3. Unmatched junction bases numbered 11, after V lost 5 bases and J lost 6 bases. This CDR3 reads CASSPAREGHDTQYF. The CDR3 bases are TGTGCCAGCAGTCCCGCCCGGGAGGGCCACGATACGCAGTATTTT.

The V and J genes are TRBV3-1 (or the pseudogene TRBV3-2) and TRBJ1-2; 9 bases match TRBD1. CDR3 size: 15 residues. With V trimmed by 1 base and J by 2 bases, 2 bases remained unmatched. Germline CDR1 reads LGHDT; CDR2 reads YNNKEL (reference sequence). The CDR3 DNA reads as TGTGCCAGCAGCCAAGGGGACAGGGAAAACTATGGCTACACCTTC. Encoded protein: CASSQGDRENYGYTF.

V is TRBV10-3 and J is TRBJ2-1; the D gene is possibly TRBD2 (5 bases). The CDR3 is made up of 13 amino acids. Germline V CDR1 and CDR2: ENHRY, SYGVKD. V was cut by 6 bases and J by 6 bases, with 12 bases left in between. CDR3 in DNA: TGTGCCATCAGGGGATTAGGACTCAATGAGCAGTTCTTC. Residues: CAIRGLGLNEQFF.